The 25 T cell receptor beta chains reported below all come from one sample, sequenced in a study of cytomegalovirus exposure and HLA in healthy donors. With 60 Vbeta and 13 Jbeta primers, the PCR was carried out. Data came from immunoSEQ multiplex PCR; TCRdb stores just in-frame clones and leaves some out. The table has some 250,000 clones, 82% seen once. Material for sequencing was PBMCs. The receptor source for this set is a woman aged 40 to 55 in good health and CMV-seropositive.

The chain recombines TRBV30 with TRBJ2-1; TRBD2 matches at 7 bases. The V gene's germline CDR1 is GTSNPN and CDR2 SVGIG (reference sequence). The CDR3 covers 16 residues. V lost 0 bases and J lost 4; bases outside the gene matches: 9. In nucleotides, the CDR3 is TGTGCCTGGAGTGTACCAGGGCGGGAGTGGTACAATGAGCAGTTCTTC. It encodes CAWSVPGREWYNEQFF.

This clone was picked up a small number of times. The V and J genes are TRBV30 and TRBJ2-5; D is possibly TRBD1 (6 bases). CDR3 length equals 14 residues. Germline CDR1 is GTSNPN and CDR2 is SVGIG (reference sequence). V was trimmed by 0 bases and J by 4 bases, leaving 12 bases between them. The CDR3 region has the DNA TGTGCCTGGAGTGTACACAGGGCGAGAGAGACCCAGTACTTC. It yields the protein CAWSVHRARETQYF.

This clone was seen a single time. V gene TRBV11-1 combines with J gene TRBJ2-2, with D unresolved. Trimming took off 1 base at V and 0 bases at J, with 6 bases between the two ends. This CDR3 is built from 15 residues. Germline V gene lookup returns CDR1 SGHAT and CDR2 FQDESV (reference sequence). Here the CDR3 reads CASSLDSPNTGELFF. In DNA form, the CDR3 reads TGTGCCAGCAGCTTAGATAGTCCGAACACCGGGGAGCTGTTTTTT. The full variable domain, its missing parts supplied by reference TRBV11-1 and TRBJ2-2, is EAEVAQSPRYKITEKSQAVAFWCDPISGHATLYWYRQILGQGPELLVQFQDESVVDDSQLPKDRFSAERLKGVDSTLKIQPAELGDSAMYLCASSLDSPNTGELFFGEGSRLTVL.

The genes are TRBV7-2 and TRBJ1-1; D remains ambiguous. This CDR3 comprises 15 residues. The V gene lost 4 bases and the J gene lost 0 bases, with 12 bases spanning the gap. Germline CDR1 is SGHTA and CDR2 is FQGNSA. The CDR3 loop reads CASSYQSGMNTEAFF. CDR3 DNA sequence: TGTGCCAGCAGCTACCAAAGCGGGATGAACACTGAAGCTTTCTTT.

J is TRBJ1-1 and V is TRBV30, with D possibly matching TRBD1 (5 bases). V lost 4 bases and J lost 4, with 13 bases in between. Germline V gene sequence: CDR1 GTSNPN, CDR2 SVGIG (reference sequence). The CDR3 totals 13 residues. The CDR3 protein is CAWNRGDGTEAFF. Here the CDR3 DNA reads TGTGCCTGGAATCGGGGGGATGGCACTGAAGCTTTCTTT.

V gene TRBV15 combines with J gene TRBJ2-3, with 10 bases lining up with TRBD2. The V gene end was trimmed by 5 bases and the J gene end by 2 bases; junction bases not matched to a gene: 4. There are 15 residues in the CDR3. Germline assignment: CDR1 LNHNV and CDR2 YYDKDF (reference sequence). CDR3: CATSGGLAVTDTQYF. CDR3 nucleotides: TGTGCCACCAGCGGCGGACTAGCGGTCACAGATACGCAGTATTTT.

A word on this clone: An end of the junction does not agree with germline; a read error may underlie this. J is TRBJ1-5 and V is TRBV7-2; TRBD1 might be the D (6 bases). This CDR3 spans 16 amino acids. CDR1 and CDR2 (germline): SGHTA, FQGNSA. CDR3 residues: CASSSHPGATNRPQHF. CDR3 sequence (DNA): TGTGCCAGCAGTTCCCACCCAGGGGCGACCAATCGGCCCCAGCATTTT.

This clone was seen a single time. V is TRBV4-3 and J is TRBJ2-1, with 14 positions matching TRBD2. Germline V gene data show CDR1 as LGHNA and CDR2 as YSLEER. The CDR3 loop spans 17 amino acids. V dropped 1 base and J dropped 8; count of bases not matched to a gene: 7. The CDR3 here is CASSQAPGLAGGYEQFF. In DNA form, the CDR3 reads TGCGCCAGCAGCCAAGCGCCCGGACTAGCGGGGGGTTATGAGCAGTTCTTC.

As regards this clone: Other DNA sequences in the same sample also yield this CDR3. The chain links TRBV2 to TRBJ1-2; D may be TRBD1 (6 bases). V gave up 4 bases and J gave up 4 bases, with 10 bases separating them. Germline-derived CDR1 and CDR2 are SNHLY and FYNNEI. The CDR3 runs 13 residues. The CDR3 region is CASSVQGTYGYTF. CDR3 nucleotides: TGTGCCAGCAGTGTACAGGGCACCTATGGCTACACCTTC.

This clone was seen only once. This chain uses TRBV5-1 with TRBJ2-7, with 7 positions matching TRBD2. With 1 base clipped from V and 6 bases from J, the junction kept 7 bases outside the gene matches. This CDR3 region has 14 residues. Germline CDR1 reads SGHRS; CDR2 reads YFSETQ. For the CDR3, the DNA is TGCGCCAGCAGCTTGAGGCCGGGAGGAGGCGAGCAGTACTTC. It specifies CASSLRPGGGEQYF. The full variable domain, in which reference TRBV5-1 and TRBJ2-7 provide the parts outside the CDR3, is KAGVTQTPRYLIKTRGQQVTLSCSPISGHRSVSWYQQTPGQGLQFLFEYFSETQRNKGNFPGRFSGRQFSNSRSEMNVSTLELGDSALYLCASSLRPGGGEQYFGPGTRLTVT.

This chain connects TRBV11-2 to TRBJ2-3; 9 positions match TRBD1. Germline CDR1 SGHAT, CDR2 FQNNGV. The ends lost 3 bases at V and 4 bases at J; junction bases unmatched: 8. This CDR3 is built from 16 residues. In DNA form, the CDR3 reads TGTGCCAGCAGCTTCACAGGGGGCGCATTTGCAGATACGCAGTATTTT. Amino acid sequence: CASSFTGGAFADTQYF.

This clone has more than one count but fewer than ten. The chain is built from TRBV7-9 and TRBJ1-1; D remains ambiguous. From germline, CDR1 is SEHNR and CDR2 FQNEAQ (reference sequence). This CDR3 has 13 residues. Trimming took 1 base from V and 6 from J, leaving 9 bases between them. The DNA for the CDR3 is TGTGCCAGCAGCTTAGAGGAGGCGCCTGAAGCTTTCTTT. This translates into CASSLEEAPEAFF.

The rearrangement uses TRBV30 and TRBJ2-7; perhaps TRBD1 as D (5 bases). Per the germline V gene, CDR1 is GTSNPN and CDR2 is SVGIG (reference sequence). This CDR3 comprises 15 residues. V was cut by 0 bases and J by 0 bases, with 12 bases left in between. CDR3 sequence reads: CAWSVPGQTSYEQYF. In DNA form, the CDR3 reads TGTGCCTGGAGTGTACCCGGACAAACCTCCTACGAGCAGTACTTC.

The chain has TRBV5-1 and TRBJ1-1; maybe TRBD1 (6 bases). The V end was cut by 4 bases, the J end by 6 bases, with 13 bases between. From germline, CDR1 is SGHRS and CDR2 YFSETQ. The CDR3 contains 13 residues. CDR3 sequence: CASSIEGVAEAFF. CDR3 DNA sequence: TGCGCCAGCAGCATCGAGGGGGTGGCTGAAGCTTTCTTT.

This chain connects TRBV9 to TRBJ1-4, with D tentatively TRBD1 (5 bases). The CDR3 consists of 15 residues. The V gene lost 0 bases and the J gene lost 8 bases, with 14 bases spanning the gap. CDR1 is SGDLS and CDR2 is YYNGEE in the germline V gene. The CDR3 spells CASSVAPGPSEKLFF. The CDR3 region has the DNA TGTGCCAGCAGCGTAGCTCCAGGGCCGAGCGAAAAACTGTTTTTT. Full variable domain (outside the CDR3, taken from reference TRBV9 and TRBJ1-4): DSGVTQTPKHLITATGQRVTLRCSPRSGDLSVYWYQQSLDQGLQFLIQYYNGEERAKGNILERFSAQQFPDLHSELNLSSLELGDSALYFCASSVAPGPSEKLFFGSGTQLSVL.

The J gene is TRBJ2-5, the V gene TRBV7-9; 10 nucleotides align to TRBD1. Trimming at V came to 5 bases and at J to 3 bases, leaving 6 bases not matched to a gene. CDR1 SEHNR and CDR2 FQNEAQ come from the germline V gene (reference sequence). CDR3 length equals 15 residues. Here the CDR3 reads CASSQIGTGEETQYF. The CDR3 DNA is TGTGCCAGCAGCCAGATTGGGACAGGGGAAGAGACCCAGTACTTC.

This rearrangement joins TRBV4-2 to TRBJ2-6, with 8 bases matching TRBD1. Germline V CDR1 and CDR2: LGHNA, YNFKEQ. Trimming cost V 1 base and J 0 bases; bases outside gene matches: 8. The length of the CDR3 is 19 residues. The DNA for the CDR3 is TGTGCCAGCAGCCAAGTAGGGAAAACAGGGGGCTCTGGGGCCAACGTCCTGACTTTC. Its protein product is CASSQVGKTGGSGANVLTF.

The chain combines TRBV6-5 with TRBJ2-1, with 7 positions matching TRBD2. The CDR3 loop spans 14 amino acids. Trimming took 6 bases from V and 3 from J; bases not matched to a gene: 5. The V gene's germline CDR1 is MNHEY and CDR2 SVGAGI. The CDR3 DNA reads as TGTGCCAGCAGCAAAAGCGGGATCTACAATGAGCAGTTCTTC. Translation gives CASSKSGIYNEQFF.

The chain links TRBV6-5 to TRBJ2-7; the D is unclear. Germline V gives CDR1 MNHEY, CDR2 SVGAGI. The V end lost 6 bases, the J end lost 3 bases, and 12 bases lay between the germline ends. The CDR3 has 13 residues. In nucleotides, the CDR3 is TGTGCCAGCAGGAAAGTCGGAGTCTACGAGCAGTACTTC. Translation gives CASRKVGVYEQYF.

This chain uses TRBV5-4 with TRBJ1-3; tentatively, D is TRBD1 (5 bases). Deletions cut 1 base from V and 3 bases from J, with 14 bases between. CDR3 size: 16 residues. Per the germline V gene, CDR1 is SGHNT and CDR2 is YYREEE (reference sequence). The CDR3 nucleotides are TGTGCCAGCAGCTTGTGGGGCGGGAAGGGTGGAAACACCATATATTTT. It encodes CASSLWGGKGGNTIYF.

The CDR3 DNA follows: TGTGCCAGTCTTTTGCGGGGGTCGGGCACCGGGGAGCTGTTTTTT. Protein sequence: CASLLRGSGTGELFF. This chain links TRBV19 with TRBJ2-2; 7 positions match TRBD2. Germline-derived CDR1 and CDR2 are LNHDA and SQIVND (reference sequence). The CDR3 has 15 amino acids. J gave up 4 bases and V 8 bases, and 10 bases lay outside the gene matches.

The rearrangement links TRBV30 to TRBJ2-1, with TRBD2 matching 10 bases. The V gene end was trimmed by 5 bases and the J gene end by 0 bases; junction bases not matched to a gene: 1. CDR3 size: 14 residues. The germline CDR1 and CDR2 sequences are GTSNPN and SVGIG (reference sequence). CDR3 loop: CAWRTSGSYNEQFF. CDR3 bases: TGTGCCTGGCGGACTAGCGGCTCCTACAATGAGCAGTTCTTC.

V gene TRBV14 combines with J gene TRBJ1-6; D unresolved. Deletions cut 5 bases from V and 7 bases from J, with 9 bases between. This CDR3 is 13 amino acids long. Looked up from germline, CDR1 is SGHDN and CDR2 is FVKESK. CDR3 amino acids: CASSGQPNSPLHF. In DNA form, the CDR3 reads TGTGCCAGCAGCGGGCAGCCCAATTCACCCCTCCACTTT.

The CDR3: CASSSGIGELFF. Here the CDR3 DNA reads TGTGCCAGCAGCTCAGGGATCGGGGAGCTGTTTTTT. The V call is TRBV27, the J call TRBJ2-2; weak D call: TRBD1 (5 bases). Trimming took off 6 bases at V and 7 bases at J, with 9 bases between the two ends. The CDR3 has 12 residues. Germline V gene lookup returns CDR1 MNHEY and CDR2 SMNVEV (reference sequence).

The gene calls are TRBV4-1 and TRBJ1-1, with a weak D call TRBD1 (5 bases). Per the germline V gene, CDR1 is MGHRA and CDR2 is YSYEKL. This CDR3 comprises 15 residues. Trimming took off 1 base at V and 0 bases at J, with 9 bases between the two ends. The CDR3 loop reads CASSQVDRMNTEAFF. CDR3 nucleotide sequence: TGCGCCAGCAGCCAAGTTGACAGAATGAACACTGAAGCTTTCTTT.